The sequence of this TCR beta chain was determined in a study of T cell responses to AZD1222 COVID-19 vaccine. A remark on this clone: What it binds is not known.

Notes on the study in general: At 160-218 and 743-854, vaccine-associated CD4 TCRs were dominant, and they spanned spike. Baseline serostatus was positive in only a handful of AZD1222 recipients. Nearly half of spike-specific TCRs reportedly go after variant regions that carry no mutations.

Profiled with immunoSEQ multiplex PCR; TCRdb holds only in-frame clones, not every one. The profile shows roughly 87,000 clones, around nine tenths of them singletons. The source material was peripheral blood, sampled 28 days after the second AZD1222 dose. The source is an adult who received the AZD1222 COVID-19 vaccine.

The CDR3 coding sequence is TGTGCCAGCAGACCCGACAGGCACGTCTTCCTGGGGGCCCAGCATTTT. Protein: CASRPDRHVFLGAQHF. The chain employs TRBV28 and TRBJ1-5, with D possibly being TRBD1 (6 bases). Germline values: CDR1 MDHEN, CDR2 SYDVKM. CDR3 size: 16 residues. Trimming shortened V by 6 bases and J by 11 bases, and 26 bases separated the two germline ends.